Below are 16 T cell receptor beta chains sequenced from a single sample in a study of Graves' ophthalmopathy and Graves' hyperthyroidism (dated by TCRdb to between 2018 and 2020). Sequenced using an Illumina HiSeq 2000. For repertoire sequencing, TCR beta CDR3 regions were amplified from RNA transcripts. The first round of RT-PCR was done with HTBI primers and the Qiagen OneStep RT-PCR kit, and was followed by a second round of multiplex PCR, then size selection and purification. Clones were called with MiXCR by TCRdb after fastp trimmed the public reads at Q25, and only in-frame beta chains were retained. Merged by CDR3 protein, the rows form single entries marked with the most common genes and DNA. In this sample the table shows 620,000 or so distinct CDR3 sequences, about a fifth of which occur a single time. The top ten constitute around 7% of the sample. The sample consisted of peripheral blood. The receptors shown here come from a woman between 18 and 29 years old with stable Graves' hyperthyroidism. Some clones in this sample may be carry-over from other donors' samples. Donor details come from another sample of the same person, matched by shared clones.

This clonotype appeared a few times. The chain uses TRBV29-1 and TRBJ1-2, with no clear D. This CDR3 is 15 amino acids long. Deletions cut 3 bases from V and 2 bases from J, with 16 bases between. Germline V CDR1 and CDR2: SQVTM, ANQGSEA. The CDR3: CSVDSVGGVNYGYTF. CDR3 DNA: TGCAGCGTTGATTCCGTCGGAGGCGTCAACTATGGCTACACCTTC.

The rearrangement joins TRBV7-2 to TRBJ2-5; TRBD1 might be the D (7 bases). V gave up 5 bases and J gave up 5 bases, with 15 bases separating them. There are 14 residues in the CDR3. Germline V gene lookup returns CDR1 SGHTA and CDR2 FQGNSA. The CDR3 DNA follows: TGTGCCAGCAGCCAACAGGGGAGGAGGGAGACCCAGTACTTC. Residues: CASSQQGRRETQYF.

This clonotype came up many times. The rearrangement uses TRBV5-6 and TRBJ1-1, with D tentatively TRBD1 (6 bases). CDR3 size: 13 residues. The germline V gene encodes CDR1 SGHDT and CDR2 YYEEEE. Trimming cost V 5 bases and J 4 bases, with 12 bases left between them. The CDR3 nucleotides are TGTGCCAGCAGGTACAGGGCGAGCACTGAAGCTTTCTTT. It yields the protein CASRYRASTEAFF. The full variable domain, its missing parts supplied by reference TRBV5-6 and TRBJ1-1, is DAGVTQSPTHLIKTRGQQVTLRCSPKSGHDTVSWYQQALGQGPQFIFQYYEEEERQRGNFPDRFSGHQFPNYSSELNVNALLLGDSALYLCASRYRASTEAFFGQGTRLTVV.

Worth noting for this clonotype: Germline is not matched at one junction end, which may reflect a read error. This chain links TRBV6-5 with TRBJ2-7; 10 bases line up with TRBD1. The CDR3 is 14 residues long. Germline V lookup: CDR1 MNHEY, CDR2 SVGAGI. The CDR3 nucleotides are TGTGCCAGCAGTTTGGGACAGGGGTCCTACGAGCAGTGCTTC. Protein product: CASSLGQGSYEQCF.

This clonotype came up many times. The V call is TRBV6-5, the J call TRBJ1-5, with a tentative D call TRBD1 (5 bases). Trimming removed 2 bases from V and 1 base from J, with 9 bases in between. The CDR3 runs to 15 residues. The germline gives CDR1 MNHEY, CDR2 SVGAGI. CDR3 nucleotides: TGTGCCAGCAGTTACCAGGGTCTGAGCAATCAGCCCCAGCATTTT. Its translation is CASSYQGLSNQPQHF.

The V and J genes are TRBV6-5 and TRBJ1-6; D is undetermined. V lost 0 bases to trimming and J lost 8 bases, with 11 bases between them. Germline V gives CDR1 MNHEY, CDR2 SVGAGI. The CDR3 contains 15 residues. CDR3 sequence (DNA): TGTGCCAGCAGTTACTCGACATTAGAGGATTCACCCCTCCACTTT. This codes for CASSYSTLEDSPLHF.

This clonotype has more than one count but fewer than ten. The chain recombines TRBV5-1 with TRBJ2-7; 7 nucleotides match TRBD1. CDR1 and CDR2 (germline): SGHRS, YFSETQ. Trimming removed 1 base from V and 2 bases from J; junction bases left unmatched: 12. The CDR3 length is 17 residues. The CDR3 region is CASSLLLTGDGAYEQYF. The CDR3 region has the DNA TGCGCCAGCAGCTTGCTCCTAACAGGGGACGGAGCCTACGAGCAGTACTTC. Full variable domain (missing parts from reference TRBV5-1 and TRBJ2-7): KAGVTQTPRYLIKTRGQQVTLSCSPISGHRSVSWYQQTPGQGLQFLFEYFSETQRNKGNFPGRFSGRQFSNSRSEMNVSTLELGDSALYLCASSLLLTGDGAYEQYFGPGTRLTVT.

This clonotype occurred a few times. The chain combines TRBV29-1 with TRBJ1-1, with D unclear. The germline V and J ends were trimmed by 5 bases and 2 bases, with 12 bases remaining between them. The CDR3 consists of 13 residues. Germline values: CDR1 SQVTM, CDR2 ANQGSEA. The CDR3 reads CSVWLVINTEAFF. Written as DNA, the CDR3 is TGCAGCGTTTGGCTGGTGATTAACACTGAAGCTTTCTTT.

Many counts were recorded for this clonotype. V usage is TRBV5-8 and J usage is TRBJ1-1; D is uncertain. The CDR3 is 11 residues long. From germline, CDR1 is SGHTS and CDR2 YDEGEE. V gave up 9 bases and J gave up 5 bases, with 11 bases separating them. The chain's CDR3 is CATTAWTEAFF. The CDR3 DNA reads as TGTGCCACCACCGCGTGGACTGAAGCTTTCTTT.

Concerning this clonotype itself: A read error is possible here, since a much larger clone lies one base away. The CDR3 DNA reads as TGTGCCAGCAAAGGGGCCCCAGGCAGATCGAACACCGGGGAGCTGTGTTTT. This codes for CASKGAPGRSNTGELCF. The chain carries TRBV6-2 or TRBV6-3 and TRBJ2-2, with D perhaps matching TRBD1 or TRBD2 (5 bases each). The germline gives CDR1 MNHEY, CDR2 SVGEGT. The CDR3 runs to 17 residues.

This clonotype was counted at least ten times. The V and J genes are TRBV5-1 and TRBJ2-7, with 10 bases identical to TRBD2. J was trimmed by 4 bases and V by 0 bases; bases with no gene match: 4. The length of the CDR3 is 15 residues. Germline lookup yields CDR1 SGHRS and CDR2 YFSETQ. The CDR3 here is CASSLEAGGRYEQYF. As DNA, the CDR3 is TGCGCCAGCAGCTTGGAAGCGGGGGGGCGGTACGAGCAGTACTTC. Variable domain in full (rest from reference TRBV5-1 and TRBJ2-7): KAGVTQTPRYLIKTRGQQVTLSCSPISGHRSVSWYQQTPGQGLQFLFEYFSETQRNKGNFPGRFSGRQFSNSRSEMNVSTLELGDSALYLCASSLEAGGRYEQYFGPGTRLTVT.

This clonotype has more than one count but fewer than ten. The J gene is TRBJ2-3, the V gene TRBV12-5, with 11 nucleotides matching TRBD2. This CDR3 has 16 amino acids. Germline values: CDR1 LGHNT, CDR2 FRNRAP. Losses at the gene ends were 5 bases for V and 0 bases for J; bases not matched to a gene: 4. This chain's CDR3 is CASGPGTSGSTDTQYF. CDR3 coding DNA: TGTGCTAGTGGTCCCGGGACTAGCGGAAGCACAGATACGCAGTATTTT. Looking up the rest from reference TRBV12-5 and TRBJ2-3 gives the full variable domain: DARVTQTPRHKVTEMGQEVTMRCQPILGHNTVFWYRQTMMQGLELLAYFRNRAPLDDSGMPKDRFSAEMPDATLATLKIQPSEPRDSAVYFCASGPGTSGSTDTQYFGPGTRLTVL.

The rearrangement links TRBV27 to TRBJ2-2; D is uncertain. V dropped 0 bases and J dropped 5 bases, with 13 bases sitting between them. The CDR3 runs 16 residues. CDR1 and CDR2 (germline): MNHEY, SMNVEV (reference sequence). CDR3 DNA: TGTGCCAGCAGTTTATCCGGCGGAGTGATGACCGGGGAGCTGTTTTTT. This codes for CASSLSGGVMTGELFF.

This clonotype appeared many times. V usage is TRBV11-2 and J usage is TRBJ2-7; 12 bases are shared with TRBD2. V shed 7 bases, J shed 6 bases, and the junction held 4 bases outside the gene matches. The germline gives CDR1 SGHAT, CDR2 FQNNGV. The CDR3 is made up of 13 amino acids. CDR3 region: CASTRTSGTEQYF. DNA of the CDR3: TGTGCCAGCACCAGGACTAGCGGGACCGAGCAGTACTTC. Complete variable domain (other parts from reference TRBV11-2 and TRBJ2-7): EAGVAQSPRYKIIEKRQSVAFWCNPISGHATLYWYQQILGQGPKLLIQFQNNGVVDDSQLPKDRFSAERLKGVDSTLKIQPAKLEDSAVYLCASTRTSGTEQYFGPGTRLTVT.

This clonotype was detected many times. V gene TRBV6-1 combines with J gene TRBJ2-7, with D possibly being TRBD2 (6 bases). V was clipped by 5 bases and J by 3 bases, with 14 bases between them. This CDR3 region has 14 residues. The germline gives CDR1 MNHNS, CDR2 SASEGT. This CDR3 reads CASSRRDRHYEQYF. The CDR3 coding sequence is TGTGCCAGCAGTCGGAGGGACCGACACTACGAGCAGTACTTC.

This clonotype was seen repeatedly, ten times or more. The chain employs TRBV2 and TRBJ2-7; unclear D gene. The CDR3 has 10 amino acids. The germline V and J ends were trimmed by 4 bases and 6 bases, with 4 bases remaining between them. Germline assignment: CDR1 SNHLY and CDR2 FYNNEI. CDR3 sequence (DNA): TGTGCCAGCAGTGCTCTCGAGCAGTACTTC. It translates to CASSALEQYF.